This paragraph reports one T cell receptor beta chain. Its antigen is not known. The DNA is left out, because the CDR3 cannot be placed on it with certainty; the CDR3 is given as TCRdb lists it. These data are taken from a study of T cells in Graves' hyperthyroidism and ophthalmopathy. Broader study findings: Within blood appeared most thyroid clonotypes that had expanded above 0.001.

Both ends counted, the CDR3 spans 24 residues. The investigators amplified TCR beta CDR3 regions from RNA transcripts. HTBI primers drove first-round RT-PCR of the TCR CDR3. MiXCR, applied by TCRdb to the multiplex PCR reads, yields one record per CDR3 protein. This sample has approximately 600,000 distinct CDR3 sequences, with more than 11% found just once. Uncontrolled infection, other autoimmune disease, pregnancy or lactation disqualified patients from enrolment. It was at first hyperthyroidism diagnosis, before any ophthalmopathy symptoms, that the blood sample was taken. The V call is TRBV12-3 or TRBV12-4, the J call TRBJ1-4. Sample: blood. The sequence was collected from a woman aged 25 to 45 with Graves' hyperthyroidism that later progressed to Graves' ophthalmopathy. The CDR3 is CASTNQTSMYLCAVGEGTNEKLFF.